These T cell receptor beta chains were read from a single sample in a study of T cell repertoires in cytomegalovirus infection. Each CDR3 protein is one row after TCRdb ran MiXCR on the reads. The sample has about 450,000 distinct CDR3 sequences; roughly a third are singletons. Sample: PBMCs. These receptor sequences come from a human donor in good health (CMV status not recorded). Some clones in this sample may be carry-over from other donors' samples. The CDR3 runs from the conserved cysteine through the conserved F or W. The order of the fields is CDR3 length, J gene, clone size, V gene, D gene, CDR3 protein, CDR3 DNA. A D gene is named only where the DNA matches it firmly. Size tells how often a clone was seen (once, few, many) or the class of an expanded clone, and some rows leave it out.

>17|TRBJ2-7|many|TRBV7-2|TRBD2
CASSLVRAGGRSYEQYF
TGTGCCAGCAGCTTAGTAAGGGCGGGGGGGAGGTCCTACGAGCAGTACTTC
>16|TRBJ2-7|NA|TRBV6-5|NA
CASSYSGQGGAYEQYF
TGTGCCAGCAGTTACTCGGGGCAGGGTGGGGCCTACGAGCAGTACTTC
>15|TRBJ2-1|NA|TRBV4-1|NA
CASSQYADIGNEQFF
TGTGCCAGCAGCCAATACGCGGACATAGGGAATGAGCAGTTCTTC
>16|TRBJ2-1|few|TRBV7-2|TRBD2
CASSPGLAVQYNEQFF
TGTGCCAGCAGCCCAGGACTAGCGGTGCAATACAATGAGCAGTTCTTC
>16|TRBJ2-7|NA|TRBV7-6|TRBD1
CASSPTPGQRYYEQYF
TGTGCCAGCAGCCCCACCCCGGGACAGAGATATTACGAGCAGTACTTC
>21|TRBJ2-1|NA|TRBV7-2|TRBD2
CASSSPNYRLAGGKNYNEQFF
TGTGCCAGCAGCTCCCCCAACTACCGACTAGCGGGGGGGAAAAATTACAATGAGCAGTTCTTC
>17|TRBJ2-1|NA|TRBV4-1|NA
CASSQGSGLISYNEQFF
TGCGCCAGCAGCCAAGGATCGGGACTGATTTCCTACAATGAGCAGTTCTTC
>15|TRBJ1-1|many|TRBV7-2|TRBD1
CASSLARTGGTEAFF
TGTGCCAGCAGCTTAGCGCGGACAGGGGGCACTGAAGCTTTCTTT
>15|TRBJ1-5|NA|TRBV9|NA
CASSVEPTSNQPQHF
TGTGCCAGCAGCGTAGAACCGACGAGCAATCAGCCCCAGCATTTT
>14|TRBJ2-3|few|TRBV20-1|NA
CSALTGLSTDTQYF
TGCAGTGCCCTAACCGGGCTAAGCACAGATACGCAGTATTTT
>15|TRBJ2-2|NA|TRBV7-9|TRBD1
CASSRQGVSTGELFF
TGTGCCAGCAGTCGACAGGGGGTCAGCACCGGGGAGCTGTTTTTT
>13|TRBJ2-3|few|TRBV19|NA
CAKRECGTDTQYF
TGTGCCAAAAGGGAGTGTGGCACAGATACGCAGTATTTT
>12|TRBJ1-4|few|TRBV7-2|NA
CASSFGREKLFF
TGTGCCAGCAGCTTCGGGAGAGAAAAACTGTTTTTT
>15|TRBJ2-7|NA|TRBV5-1|NA
CASSLDLGPWDEQYF
TGCGCCAGCAGCTTGGATCTGGGACCATGGGACGAGCAGTACTTC
>14|TRBJ1-1|few|TRBV19|TRBD1
CASSKTGIGTEAFF
TGTGCCAGTAGTAAGACAGGGATTGGGACTGAAGCTTTCTTT